These T cell receptor beta chains were read from a single sample in a study of human T cells and chemical hapten exposure. TCRdb processed the RACE reads anew with MiXCR; each CDR3 protein has one entry. This table has more than 85,000 distinct CDR3 sequences, 9% to 9.5% appearing once. Sequenced here: whole blood, sampled in connection with sensitization to the hapten diphenylcyclopropenone (DPC). The receptor source for this set is a woman in her 40s with alopecia areata. Some clones in this sample may be carry-over from other donors' samples. Both conserved end residues are part of each CDR3. D genes are given only for firm matches. Clone size is stated in some rows and not others, as once, few, many or a class when expanded.

>.|TRBV29-1|TRBJ1-3|many
TGCAGCTCCTCCGGGGCTGGAAACACCATATATTTT
CSSSGAGNTIYF
>.|TRBV9|TRBJ1-2|many
TGTGCCAGCAGCGGACAGGTCGACTCCTTC
CASSGQVDSF
>TRBD1|TRBV12-3/TRBV12-4|TRBJ2-7|.
TGTGCCAGCAGCCGAGGACAGGGCGACTCCTACGAGCAGTACTTC
CASSRGQGDSYEQYF
>.|TRBV29-1|TRBJ2-6|few
TGCAGCGTTGATACGCCAGTCCCATGGGGGGCCAACGTCCTGACTTTC
CSVDTPVPWGANVLTF
>.|TRBV6-5|TRBJ1-2|many
TGTGCCAGCAGTTACGGGCAGGGCAGGGCGTGGTATGGCTACACCTTC
CASSYGQGRAWYGYTF
>.|TRBV18|TRBJ1-1|.
TGTGCCAGCTCGTTTGAGAGATCGAACACTGAAGCTTTCTTT
CASSFERSNTEAFF
>TRBD2|TRBV5-1|TRBJ2-1|few
TGCGCCAGCTCGGAAGAACTAGCGACGAGGGATGAGCAGTTCTTC
CASSEELATRDEQFF
>.|TRBV7-2|TRBJ2-3|many
TGTGCCAGCAGCGACGGACTACTCGATACGCAGTATTTT
CASSDGLLDTQYF
>.|TRBV3-1|TRBJ2-3|many
TGTGCCAGCAGCCAAGGGCGGGGTAGCACAGATACGCAGTATTTT
CASSQGRGSTDTQYF
>.|TRBV7-9|TRBJ1-1|few
TGTGCCAGCAGCTTAGTCCCCCGGGGAATGGACACTGAAGCTTTCTTT
CASSLVPRGMDTEAFF
>.|TRBV7-2|TRBJ1-1|.
TGTGCCAGCAGCTTAGTACATGGTGGACACACTGAAGCTTTCTTT
CASSLVHGGHTEAFF
>.|TRBV5-5|TRBJ2-5|.
TGTGCCAGCAGCTTGGGTGTCTCCAAAGAGACCCAGTACTTC
CASSLGVSKETQYF
>TRBD1|TRBV30|TRBJ1-5|.
TGTGCCTGGAGTGCGGACAGGGTGGCTCAGCCCCAGCATTTT
CAWSADRVAQPQHF
>TRBD1|TRBV11-2|TRBJ1-1|few
TGTGCCAGCAGCGTGACAGGGGCTGAAACTGAAGCTTTCTTT
CASSVTGAETEAFF
>.|TRBV20-1|TRBJ2-1|few
TGCAGTGCTAGAGAAGTGGGGGTACTGGGTGAGCAGTTCTTC
CSAREVGVLGEQFF
>.|TRBV29-1|TRBJ2-7|many
TGCAGCGTTCGACCAACCGGGACATTCTACGAGCAGTACTTC
CSVRPTGTFYEQYF
>TRBD2|TRBV29-1|TRBJ2-5|.
TGCAGCGTTGTTGGCACTAGCGGGTACCAAGAGACCCAGTACTTC
CSVVGTSGYQETQYF
>.|TRBV18|TRBJ1-2|.
TGTACCAGCTCACCACCAGGGGCCCGCGGCTACACCTTC
CTSSPPGARGYTF
>TRBD1|TRBV12-3/TRBV12-4|TRBJ1-1|few
TGTGCCAGCAGTTCCACGAGGGGGCAGAGGGACACTGAAGCTTTCTTT
CASSSTRGQRDTEAFF
>.|TRBV6-5|TRBJ1-5|many
TGTGCCAGCAGTCGGACTGGGGACGGTTATCAGCCCCAGCATTTT
CASSRTGDGYQPQHF
>.|TRBV28|TRBJ1-1|.
TGTGCCAGCAGTCCTGAGACGGGACGGATGAACACTGAAGCTTTCTTT
CASSPETGRMNTEAFF
>.|TRBV9|TRBJ2-1|many
TGTGCCAGCAGCGTAGGAGGTGACTCCTACAATGAGCAGTTCTTC
CASSVGGDSYNEQFF
>.|TRBV10-1|TRBJ1-1|many
TGCGCCAGCAGTGCAGGTGGCACTGAAGCTTTCTTT
CASSAGGTEAFF
>TRBD1|TRBV28|TRBJ1-3|many
TGTGCCAGCAGAACAGGGGGGTCCCACTCTGGAAACACCATATATTTT
CASRTGGSHSGNTIYF
>.|TRBV9|TRBJ1-3|few
TGTGCCAGCAGCATCCCCCATGGAAACACCATATATTTT
CASSIPHGNTIYF
>.|TRBV7-9|TRBJ2-1|few
TGTGCCAGCAGCTTAAAGTTCGGAGTCTCCTACAATGAGCAGTTCTTC
CASSLKFGVSYNEQFF
>.|TRBV5-6|TRBJ2-1|.
TGTGCCAGCAGCCAGGGACCGGGAGCCTACAATGAGCAGTTCTTC
CASSQGPGAYNEQFF
>TRBD2|TRBV2|TRBJ2-5|.
TGTGCCAGCATCTCGCCTAGCGGGCTTTCCAAGGAGTACTTC
CASISPSGLSKEYF
>TRBD1|TRBV7-6|TRBJ2-7|.
TGTGCCAGCAGCCCCCTAGGGACAGGGCGCGAGCAGTACTTC
CASSPLGTGREQYF
>.|TRBV11-2|TRBJ2-1|few
TGTGCCAGCAGCTTAGTAGCTTGGGAGACGGATGAGCAGTTCTTC
CASSLVAWETDEQFF
>TRBD1|TRBV7-9|TRBJ2-7|many
TGTGCCAGCAGCTTATTGGGACAGACCTACGAGCAGTACTTC
CASSLLGQTYEQYF
>.|TRBV10-3|TRBJ2-1|many
TGTGCCATCAGCGGTGGAGGGTACAATGAGCAGTTCTTC
CAISGGGYNEQFF
>TRBD2|TRBV10-3|TRBJ2-3|many
TGTGCCATCCTAAGGACTAGCGGGGGCGTCAACACAGATACGCAGTATTTT
CAILRTSGGVNTDTQYF
>.|TRBV5-4|TRBJ2-5|many
TGTGCCAGCAGCCCCGGACATGGGGGAGAGACCCAGTACTTC
CASSPGHGGETQYF
>.|TRBV3-1|TRBJ1-1|few
TGTGCCAGCAGCCACCTCAGGGGCACTGAAGCTTTCTTT
CASSHLRGTEAFF
>.|TRBV7-9|TRBJ1-1|.
TGTGCCAGCACCCCGGGCCCCACAAGAGCTTTCTTT
CASTPGPTRAFF
>.|TRBV3-1|TRBJ2-5|.
TGTGCCAGCAGCCAAGGGACAGCTCCCCAAGAGACCCAGTACTTC
CASSQGTAPQETQYF
>.|TRBV28|TRBJ1-3|few
TGTGCCAGCAGTTTTCGAAGGGTTGGAAACACCATATATTTT
CASSFRRVGNTIYF
>.|TRBV7-7|TRBJ2-5|.
TGTGCCAGCAGCTCGTCCCGCAGGGAGACCCAGTACTTC
CASSSSRRETQYF
>.|TRBV6-2/TRBV6-3|TRBJ1-5|.
TGTGCCAGCCGAAGGGCGTCTAATCAGCCCCAGCATTTT
CASRRASNQPQHF
>.|TRBV7-9|TRBJ2-5|.
TGTGCCAGCAGCTTAGCGATGGCGGAATGGGAGGCCCAGTACTTC
CASSLAMAEWEAQYF
>TRBD2|TRBV6-2/TRBV6-3|TRBJ2-1|few
TGTGCCAGCAGACATAGCGGGGGGGTTGTGAATGAGCAGTTCTTC
CASRHSGGVVNEQFF
>.|TRBV12-3/TRBV12-4|TRBJ1-2|few
TGTGCCAGCAGTCCACCCGGCATCGGGTTCTATGGCTACACCTTC
CASSPPGIGFYGYTF
>.|TRBV6-5|TRBJ1-2|few
TGTGCCAGCAGTCCCGGACTCCTGGGGGGCTACACCTTC
CASSPGLLGGYTF
>TRBD2|TRBV4-3|TRBJ2-3|few
TGCGCCAGCAGCCAAGGTTCAAGCGGGAGTAGCACAGATACGCAGTATTTT
CASSQGSSGSSTDTQYF
>.|TRBV24-1|TRBJ1-2|many
TGTGCCACCAGTCTCTCCAACTATGGCTACACCTTC
CATSLSNYGYTF
>.|TRBV29-1|TRBJ1-2|.
TGCAGCGTTGACCTGGGCAGTGGGCACTATGGCTACACCTTC
CSVDLGSGHYGYTF
>.|TRBV5-4|TRBJ1-1|many
TGTGCCAGCAGCCCCGGGTTGATGGGGGGGGTGGGCACTGAAGCTTTCTTT
CASSPGLMGGVGTEAFF
>TRBD1|TRBV27|TRBJ1-6|many
TGTGCCAGCAGTTACAAGGGGGCAGTCCCCTATAATTCACCCCTCCACTTT
CASSYKGAVPYNSPLHF
>.|TRBV7-2|TRBJ1-5|few
TGTGCCAGCAGCTTCAAAGGGGTCAATCAGCCCCAGCATTTT
CASSFKGVNQPQHF